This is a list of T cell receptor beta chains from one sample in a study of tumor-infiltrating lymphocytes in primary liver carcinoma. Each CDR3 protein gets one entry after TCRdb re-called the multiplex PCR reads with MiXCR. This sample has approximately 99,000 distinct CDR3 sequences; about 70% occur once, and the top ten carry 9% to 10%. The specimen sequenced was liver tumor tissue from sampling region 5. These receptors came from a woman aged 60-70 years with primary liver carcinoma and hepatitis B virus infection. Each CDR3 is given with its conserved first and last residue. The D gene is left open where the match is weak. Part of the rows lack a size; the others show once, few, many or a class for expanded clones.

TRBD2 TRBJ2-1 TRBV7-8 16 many CASSPRTSGSGNEQFF TGTGCCAGCAGCCCCAGGACTAGCGGGAGCGGCAATGAGCAGTTCTTC
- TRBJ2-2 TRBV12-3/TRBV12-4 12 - CASCSQGGELLF TGTGCCAGCTGTTCCCAGGGTGGGGAGCTGCTTTTT
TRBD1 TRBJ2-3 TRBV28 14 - CASSGTGQRDTQYF TGTGCCAGCTCGGGGACAGGGCAGCGAGATACGCAGTATTTT
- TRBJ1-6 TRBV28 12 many CASSRPNSPLHF TGTGCCAGCAGCCGTCCGAATTCACCCCTCCACTTT
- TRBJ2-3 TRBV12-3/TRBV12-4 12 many CASSLQRSTQYF TGTGCCAGCAGTCTCCAGAGGAGTACGCAGTATTTT
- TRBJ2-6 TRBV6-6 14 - CASRLGSGANVPTF TGTGCCAGCAGGCTGGGTTCTGGGGCCAACGTCCCGACTTTC
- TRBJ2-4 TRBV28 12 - CDSSPAKNIQYF TGTGACAGCAGTCCCGCCAAAAACATTCAGTACTTC
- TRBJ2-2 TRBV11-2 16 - CACSVNSGLAGGELFF TGTGCCTGCAGCGTAAACTCGGGACTGGCTGGCGGGGAGCTGTTTTTT
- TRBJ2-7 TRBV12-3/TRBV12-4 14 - CASSSGGSYKRQYF TGTGCCAGCAGTAGTGGGGGGAGCTACAAGCGGCAGTACTTC
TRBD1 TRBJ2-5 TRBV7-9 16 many CASSLTGGWDQETQYF TGTGCCAGCAGCTTGACAGGGGGTTGGGACCAAGAGACCCAGTACTTC
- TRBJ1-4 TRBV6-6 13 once CAALRAINDKLFF TGTGCCGCCCTGCGGGCAATTAATGATAAACTGTTTTTT
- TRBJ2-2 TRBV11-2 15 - CGSSPPQGSTGELVF TGTGGCAGCAGCCCTCCGCAAGGATCGACCGGGGAGCTGGTTTTT
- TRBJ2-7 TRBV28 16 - CASRPGTLGERYEQYF TGTGCCAGCAGACCCGGGACCCTGGGGGAGCGCTACGAGCAGTACTTC
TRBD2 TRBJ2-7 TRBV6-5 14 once CATSTLTGGLKQYF TGTGCCACCTCCACACTAACGGGAGGGCTCAAGCAGTACTTC
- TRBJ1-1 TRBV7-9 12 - CAGSYNPIEAFF TGTGCCGGCAGCTATAATCCCATTGAAGCTTTCTTT
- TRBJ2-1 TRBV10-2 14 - CASLFSRGRCEQFF TGCGCCAGCCTATTTTCTAGGGGGAGGTGTGAACAGTTCTTC
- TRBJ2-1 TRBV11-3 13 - CASSIGDSNKQFF TGTGCCAGCAGCATAGGAGACAGCAATAAGCAGTTCTTT
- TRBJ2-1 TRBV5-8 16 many CASSLEGDTYYNEQFF TGTGCCAGCAGCTTGGAGGGGGACACCTACTACAATGAGCAGTTCTTC
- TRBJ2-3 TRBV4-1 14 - CVSTQRLATDTQYF TGCGTCAGCACCCAAAGGTTGGCCACAGATACGCAGTATTTT
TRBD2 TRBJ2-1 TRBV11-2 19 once CASSLESGGRASTYNEQFF TGTGCCAGCAGCTTAGAATCGGGCGGGAGGGCCTCGACCTACAACGAGCAGTTCTTC
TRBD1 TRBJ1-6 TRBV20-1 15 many CSAPGTGGSNSPLHF TGCAGTGCTCCCGGGACAGGGGGCTCTAATTCACCCCTCCACTTT
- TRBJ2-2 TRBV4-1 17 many CASSPLPLTGNTGELFF TGCGCCAGCAGCCCGCTCCCCCTGACTGGGAACACCGGGGAGCTGTTTTTT
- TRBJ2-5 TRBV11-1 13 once CASSLQCQETQYF TGTGCCAGCAGCTTACAGTGCCAAGAGACCCAATACTTC
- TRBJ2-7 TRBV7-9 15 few CASSIPGQPAYEQYF TGTGCCAGCAGCATCCCAGGACAGCCGGCCTACGAGCAGTACTTC
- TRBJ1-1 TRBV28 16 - CASSTPHGRGYTEAFF TGTGCCAGCAGTACCCCCCACGGCCGGGGATACACTGAAGCTTTCTTT
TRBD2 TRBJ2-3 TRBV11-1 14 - CAISLRQPAGESNF TGTGCCATCAGCTTAAGGCAACCTGCGGGAGAGTCTAACTTT
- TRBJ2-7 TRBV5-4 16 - CASRDSVVPGGREQYF TGTGCCAGCAGGGACAGTGTCGTACCCGGAGGACGGGAGCAATACTTC
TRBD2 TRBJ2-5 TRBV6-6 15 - CVSSYLAGRRETQYF TGTGTCAGCAGTTACTTAGCGGGAAGGAGGGAGACCCAGTACTTC